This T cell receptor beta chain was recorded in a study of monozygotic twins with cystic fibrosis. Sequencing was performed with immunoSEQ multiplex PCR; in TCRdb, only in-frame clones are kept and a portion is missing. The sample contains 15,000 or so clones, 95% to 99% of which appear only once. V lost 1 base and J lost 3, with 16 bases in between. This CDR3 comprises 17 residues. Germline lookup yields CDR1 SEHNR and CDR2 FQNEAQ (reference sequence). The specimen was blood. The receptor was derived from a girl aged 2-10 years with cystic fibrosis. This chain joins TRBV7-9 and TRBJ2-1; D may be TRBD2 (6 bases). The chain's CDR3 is CASSLEGVADYYNEQFF. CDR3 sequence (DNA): TGTGCCAGCAGCTTAGAAGGGGTAGCGGATTACTACAATGAGCAGTTCTTC.